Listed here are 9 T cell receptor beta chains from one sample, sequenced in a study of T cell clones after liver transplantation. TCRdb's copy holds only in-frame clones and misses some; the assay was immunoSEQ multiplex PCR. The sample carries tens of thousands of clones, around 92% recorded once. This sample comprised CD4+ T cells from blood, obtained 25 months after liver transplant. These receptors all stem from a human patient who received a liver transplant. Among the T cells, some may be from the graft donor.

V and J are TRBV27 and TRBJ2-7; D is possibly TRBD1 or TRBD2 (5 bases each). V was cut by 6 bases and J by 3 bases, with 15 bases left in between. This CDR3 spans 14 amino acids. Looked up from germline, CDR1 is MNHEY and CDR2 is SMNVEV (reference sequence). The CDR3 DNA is TGTGCCAGCAGGCTCTACCGGGACGGCTACGAGCAGTACTTC. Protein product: CASRLYRDGYEQYF.

This CDR3 is CASSLDLAYNEQFF. CDR3 sequence (DNA): TGTGCCAGCAGCTTAGACTTGGCCTACAATGAGCAGTTCTTC. The rearrangement uses TRBV11-2 and TRBJ2-1; D unclear. CDR3 length equals 14 residues. The V end lost 0 bases, the J end lost 2 bases, and 5 bases lay between the germline ends. Germline V gene lookup returns CDR1 SGHAT and CDR2 FQNNGV.

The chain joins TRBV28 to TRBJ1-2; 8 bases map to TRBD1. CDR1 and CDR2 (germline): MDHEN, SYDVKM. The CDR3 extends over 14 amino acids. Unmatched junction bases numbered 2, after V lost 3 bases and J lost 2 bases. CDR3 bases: TGTGCCAGCAGTTTGGGGGACAGGAACTATGGCTACACCTTC. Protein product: CASSLGDRNYGYTF.

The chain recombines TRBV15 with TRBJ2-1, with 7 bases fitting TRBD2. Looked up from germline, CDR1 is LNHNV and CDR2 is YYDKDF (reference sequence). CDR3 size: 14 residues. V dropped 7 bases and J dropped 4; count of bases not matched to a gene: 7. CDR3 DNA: TGTGCCACCATCCCGGGGGGTGGGTACAATGAGCAGTTCTTC. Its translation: CATIPGGGYNEQFF.

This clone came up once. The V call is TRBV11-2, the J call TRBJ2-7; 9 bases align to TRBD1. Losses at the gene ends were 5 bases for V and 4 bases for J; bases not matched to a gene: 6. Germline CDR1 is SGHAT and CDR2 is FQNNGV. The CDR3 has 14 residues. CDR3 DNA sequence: TGTGCCAGCAGCCCTGGACAGGGGAGATACGAGCAGTACTTC. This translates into CASSPGQGRYEQYF.

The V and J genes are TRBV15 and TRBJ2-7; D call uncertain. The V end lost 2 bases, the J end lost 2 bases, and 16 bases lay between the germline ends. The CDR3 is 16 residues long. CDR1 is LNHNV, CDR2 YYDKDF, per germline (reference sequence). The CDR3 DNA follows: TGTGCCACCAGCAGACTACCACGGGCCGTCACCTACGAGCAGTACTTC. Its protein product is CATSRLPRAVTYEQYF. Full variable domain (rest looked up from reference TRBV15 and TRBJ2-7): DAMVIQNPRYQVTQFGKPVTLSCSQTLNHNVMYWYQQKSSQAPKLLFHYYDKDFNNEADTPDNFQSRRPNTSFCFLDIRSPGLGDTAMYLCATSRLPRAVTYEQYFGPGTRLTVT.

CDR3 DNA sequence: TGTGCCAGCAGTGTCCGGGACAGGGGAACAGGGTTTTACGAGCAGTACTTC. Amino acid sequence: CASSVRDRGTGFYEQYF. V is TRBV6-1 and J is TRBJ2-7; 10 bases agree with TRBD1. Germline V gene lookup returns CDR1 MNHNS and CDR2 SASEGT. V trimming: 4 bases; J trimming: 4 bases; junction bases outside the gene matches: 13. This CDR3 comprises 17 residues.

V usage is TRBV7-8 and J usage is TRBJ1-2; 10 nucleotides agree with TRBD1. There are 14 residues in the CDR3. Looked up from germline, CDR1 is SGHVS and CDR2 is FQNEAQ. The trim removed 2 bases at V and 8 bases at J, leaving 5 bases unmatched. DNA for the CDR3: TGTGCCAGCAGCTTAAGGACAGGGGGATTGGGCTACACCTTC. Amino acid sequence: CASSLRTGGLGYTF.

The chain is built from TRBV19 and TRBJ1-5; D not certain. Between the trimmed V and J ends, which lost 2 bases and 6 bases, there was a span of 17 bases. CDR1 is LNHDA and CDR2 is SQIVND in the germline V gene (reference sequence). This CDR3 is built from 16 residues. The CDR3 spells CASSISDYGGSQPQHF. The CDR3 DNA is TGTGCCAGTAGTATAAGTGATTACGGAGGATCTCAGCCCCAGCATTTT.